The sequence of this TCR beta chain was determined in a study of blood T cell repertoires in COVID-19. Overall study: The origin of the acute and convalescent COVID-19 samples was the United States, Italy and Spain.

The protocol was immunoSEQ multiplex PCR, while the TCRdb copy is restricted to in-frame clones and leaves out a portion. The data show some 130,000 clones, about 91% seen once. The clonotype comes from a man in his fifties with acute or convalescent COVID-19. Material for sequencing was peripheral blood.

The CDR3 is CASRSTGTRYGYTF. The CDR3, as DNA: TGTGCCAGCAGGTCGACAGGGACCAGGTATGGCTACACCTTC. The chain recombines TRBV28 with TRBJ1-2; 7 nucleotides align to TRBD1. From germline, CDR1 is MDHEN and CDR2 SYDVKM. V trimming: 6 bases; J trimming: 5 bases; junction bases outside the gene matches: 9. The CDR3 consists of 14 residues.